This T cell receptor beta chain was obtained from a study of molecular identifiers for immune sequencing clone quantification. Germline CDR1 KGHDR, CDR2 SFDVKD. V was cut by 4 bases and J by 6 bases, with 8 bases left in between. This CDR3 has 13 amino acids. TCRdb re-analysed the PCR reads in MiXCR, keeping a single row per CDR3 protein. This sample has tens of thousands of distinct CDR3 sequences; 15% to 20% occur once, and the top ten carry approximately 1.5%. Study-wide points: In CMV-specific effectors, clones above 20 copies held over 97% of molecules; naive, under 1%.

Naive CD8 libraries came from about 19,000 to 1,100,000 sorted cells with 10%, 30% or 50% RNA. Naive CD8 T cells were picked out by sorting for CD8+CD4-CCR7+CD45RA+. Ten or more counts support this clonotype. Its antigen is as yet unknown. V and J are TRBV24-1 and TRBJ2-2; D gene unclear. Material for sequencing was naive CD8+ T cells from blood, with Jurkat cell RNA spiked in. As to subset: FACS-sorted CD8+CD4-CCR7+CD45RA+ naive T cells. This sequence originates from a human donor in good health. Some libraries in this study had Jurkat cell RNA spiked in. CDR3 sequence: CATSEPGSGELFF. The CDR3 bases are TGTGCCACCAGTGAGCCGGGTTCCGGGGAGCTGTTTTTT.